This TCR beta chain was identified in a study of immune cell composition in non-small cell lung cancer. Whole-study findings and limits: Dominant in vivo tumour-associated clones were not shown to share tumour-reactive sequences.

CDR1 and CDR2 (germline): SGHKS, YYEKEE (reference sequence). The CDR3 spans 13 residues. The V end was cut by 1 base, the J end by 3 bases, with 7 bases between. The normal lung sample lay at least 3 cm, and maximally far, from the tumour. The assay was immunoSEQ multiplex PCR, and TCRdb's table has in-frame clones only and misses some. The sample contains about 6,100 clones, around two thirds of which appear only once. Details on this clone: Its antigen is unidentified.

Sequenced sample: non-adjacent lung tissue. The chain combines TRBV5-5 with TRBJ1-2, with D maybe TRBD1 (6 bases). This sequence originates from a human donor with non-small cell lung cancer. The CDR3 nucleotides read TGTGCCAGCAGCTTGAACAGGGACTATGGCTACACCTTC. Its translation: CASSLNRDYGYTF.